The entry below gives a single TCR beta chain sequence along with its context. What it recognizes is unknown. This sample is drawn from a study of radiotherapy plus CTLA-4 blockade in lung cancer. About the study: Across the patients, objective responses occurred in about 19%, and disease control in under 40%. Overall study findings and caveats: Among blood TCR repertoires after radiotherapy plus ipilimumab, tumor-derived clones expanded.

V lost 4 bases, J lost 5 bases, and 15 bases lay in between. Germline assignment: CDR1 SGHNT and CDR2 YYREEE (reference sequence). The CDR3 extends over 14 amino acids. TCRdb's table, derived via immunoSEQ multiplex PCR, lists solely in-frame clones and lacks some. This table holds about 110,000 clones, approximately 87% found once. V is TRBV5-4 and J is TRBJ2-5; D call uncertain. This clonotype was obtained from a human donor with non-small cell lung cancer that progressed on radiotherapy plus ipilimumab. Some clones in this sample may be carry-over from other donors' samples. The sample here was peripheral blood, taken from a patient treated with radiotherapy plus ipilimumab. CDR3 residues: CASSPGQYVETQYF. The CDR3 DNA reads as TGTGCCAGCAGCCCAGGCCAGTACGTGGAGACCCAGTACTTC.